The entry below gives a single T cell receptor (beta chain) sequence along with its context. The data derive from a study of T cell clusters in autoimmune cytopenias. TRB was amplified from about 270 ng of peripheral blood genomic DNA per sample. TRB rearrangements were amplified by touch-down multiplex PCR with mixed TRB-A/B primers. One entry per CDR3 protein, without DNA, is what TCRdb gives after re-calling the multiplex PCR reads. The sample holds 3,500 to 4,500 distinct CDR3 sequences. The germline gives CDR1 SGHNT, CDR2 YYREEE (reference sequence). CDR3 length: 16 residues. These same records also appear under a second study, on T cell repertoires in aging, cancer and after chemotherapy.

Sequencing input: peripheral blood. The sequence was obtained from a human donor in good health. The chain links TRBV5-4 to TRBJ1-1. CDR3 loop: CASSLEAGGRGTEAFF.